The rows below give T cell receptor beta chains drawn from one sample of a study of T cell responses to AZD1222 COVID-19 vaccine. Sequencing used immunoSEQ multiplex PCR; TCRdb keeps in-frame clones, though not all of them. This sample has roughly 120,000 clones, with around 89% found just once. Sequences were derived from peripheral blood, sampled 28 days after the second AZD1222 dose. These receptors were collected from an adult who received the AZD1222 COVID-19 vaccine. CDR3s include the opening cysteine and the closing phenylalanine or tryptophan. Each record gives: V gene, clone size, D gene, J gene, CDR3 DNA, CDR3 protein. The D gene is left open where the match is weak. A row's size may be missing; if present it is once, few, many or a size class.

>TRBV6-5|-|-|TRBJ2-7
TGTGCCAGCAGATATGGCAGGGGCTACGAGCAGTACTTC
CASRYGRGYEQYF
>TRBV30|-|-|TRBJ1-4
TGTGCCTGGAGTAAAGGCAGGGAGGGTGAAAAACTGTTTTTT
CAWSKGREGEKLFF
>TRBV6-2/TRBV6-3|-|-|TRBJ2-7
TGTGCCAGCAGTTACCACGTCAGTTTAAACTCCTACGAGCAGTACTTC
CASSYHVSLNSYEQYF
>TRBV5-1|-|TRBD1|TRBJ1-2
TGCGCCAGCAGCTTGGACTACAGGGGTGGCTACACCTTC
CASSLDYRGGYTF
>TRBV28|-|-|TRBJ2-5
TGTGCCAGCAGGGGCCCGGGACGGACCCAGTACTTC
CASRGPGRTQYF
>TRBV5-1|-|-|TRBJ2-3
TGCGCCAGCAGCTTGAGGCGGGATACGCAGTATTTT
CASSLRRDTQYF
>TRBV5-1|-|TRBD2|TRBJ2-5
TGCGCCAGCAGCTTAGCCGGGAGGGAGACCCAGTACTTC
CASSLAGRETQYF
>TRBV6-6|-|-|TRBJ1-1
TGTGCCAGCAGTACCCCCGGGGGCGCGAGGACTGAAGCTTTCTTT
CASSTPGGARTEAFF
>TRBV5-1|-|-|TRBJ2-7
TGCGCCAGCAGCACGTTCATTGGACAGTTCGACGAGCAGTACTTC
CASSTFIGQFDEQYF
>TRBV27|-|-|TRBJ2-1
TGTGCCAGCAGTTTATCGATGGATGACTACAATGAGCAGTTCTTC
CASSLSMDDYNEQFF
>TRBV7-3|-|-|TRBJ2-3
TGTGCCAGCAGCCCCTCCGCCATTAGCACAGATACGCAGTATTTT
CASSPSAISTDTQYF
>TRBV6-5|-|TRBD1|TRBJ1-3
TGTGCCAGCAGAAGAAGGACAGGGAAGAACACCATATATTTT
CASRRRTGKNTIYF
>TRBV28|-|TRBD2|TRBJ2-2
TGTGCCAGCAGTTTGGGGGGGGGAGGGACCGGGGAGCTGTTTTTT
CASSLGGGGTGELFF
>TRBV4-2|-|TRBD2|TRBJ2-7
TGTGCCAGCAGCCAAGGCGGGAGCTACGAGCAGTACTTC
CASSQGGSYEQYF
>TRBV7-3|-|-|TRBJ1-2
TGTGCCAGCAGCTTAAGTCCAGCCGCTCCCTGGGGCTACACCTTC
CASSLSPAAPWGYTF
>TRBV7-2|once|-|TRBJ2-5
TGTGCCAGCAGCTTCGGGACAGCTGGGGGGGAGACCCAGTACTTC
CASSFGTAGGETQYF
>TRBV28|once|TRBD1|TRBJ1-3
TGTGCCAGCAGGTTGACAGGGGCTGGAAACACCATATATTTT
CASRLTGAGNTIYF
>TRBV4-1|-|-|TRBJ2-2
TGCGCCAGCAGCCAAGAAGGGTCCAACCTCGCGAACACCGGGGAGCTGTTTTTT
CASSQEGSNLANTGELFF
>TRBV7-9|once|TRBD2|TRBJ2-1
TGTGCCAGCAGCTTTCTAGCGGGATACAATGAGCAGTTCTTC
CASSFLAGYNEQFF
>TRBV5-1|-|-|TRBJ2-7
TGCGCCAGCAGCTTGATGACAGACTCCTACGAGCAGTACTTC
CASSLMTDSYEQYF
>TRBV28|-|TRBD1|TRBJ1-3
TGTGCCAGCCGCGAGACAGGGTTGAGCTCTGGAAACACCATATATTTT
CASRETGLSSGNTIYF
>TRBV4-1|-|-|TRBJ2-6
TGCGCCAGCAGCCTCTCCAGGGGGGCTGGGGCCAACGTCCTGACTTTC
CASSLSRGAGANVLTF
>TRBV29-1|-|TRBD1|TRBJ2-7
TGCAGCGTGAACAGGGGGATCGACGAGCAGTACTTC
CSVNRGIDEQYF
>TRBV11-2|-|-|TRBJ2-7
TGTGCCAGCAGCTTAGATCATAAATACGAGCAGTACTTC
CASSLDHKYEQYF
>TRBV4-3|few|TRBD1|TRBJ1-2
TGCGCCAGCAGCCCGGACAGGGGGTTCTCTGGCTACACCTTC
CASSPDRGFSGYTF
>TRBV11-2|-|-|TRBJ2-2
TGTGCCAGCAGCTTCTGGGAGTCGAACACCGGGGAGCTGTTTTTT
CASSFWESNTGELFF
>TRBV3-1/TRBV3-2|-|-|TRBJ1-6
TGTGCCAGCAGCCAAGGGTCCAGGGCTCTGGCCCTCCACTTT
CASSQGSRALALHF
>TRBV2|-|-|TRBJ2-3
TGTGCCAGCAGCCTCCTCGGGGGAGTAACAGATACGCAGTATTTT
CASSLLGGVTDTQYF
>TRBV6-6|-|-|TRBJ2-7
TGTGCCAGCACCACACCCGGGACAAATTCCTACGAGCAGTACTTC
CASTTPGTNSYEQYF
>TRBV2|once|-|TRBJ1-2
TGTGCCAGCAGTCCACAGCCCCCAGGTGGCTACACCTTC
CASSPQPPGGYTF
>TRBV29-1|-|-|TRBJ1-2
TGCAGCGTTGGCAGACGGCTTCACGAGAATGGCTACACCTTC
CSVGRRLHENGYTF
>TRBV5-6|-|-|TRBJ1-4
TGTGCCAGCAGCTTCCGCGAAAAACTGTTTTTT
CASSFREKLFF
>TRBV7-9|few|-|TRBJ1-5
TGTGCCAGCAGCCCGGACAGAAATAGCAATCAGCCCCAGCATTTT
CASSPDRNSNQPQHF
>TRBV5-1|-|-|TRBJ2-5
TGCGCCAGCAGCTTGGGGGTTGGCGGAGAGACCCAGTACTTC
CASSLGVGGETQYF
>TRBV11-3|-|TRBD1|TRBJ1-1
TGTGCCAGCAGCCCTTTACCCTCCTTCAGGGGGCGGACTGAAGCTTTCTTT
CASSPLPSFRGRTEAFF
>TRBV15|once|TRBD2|TRBJ2-7
TGTGCCACCAGCCGCTGGTCTAGCGGGAGGGAGGGCTACGAGCAGTACTTC
CATSRWSSGREGYEQYF
>TRBV12-5|few|TRBD1|TRBJ1-6
TGTGCTAGTGCCTCAGGGGGCCTGAATTCACCCCTCCACTTT
CASASGGLNSPLHF
>TRBV9|-|TRBD1|TRBJ1-2
TGTGCCAGCAGCCCTACGGACAGGGGCTACGGCTACACCTTC
CASSPTDRGYGYTF
>TRBV12-5|-|-|TRBJ1-5
TGTGCTAGTGCCAGAAGCAATCAGCCCCAGCATTTT
CASARSNQPQHF
>TRBV7-7|-|-|TRBJ1-4
TGTGCTAGCAGCTTAGCGACCTCGACAGAGCTCCTATTTGAAAAACTGTTTTTT
CASSLATSTELLFEKLFF
>TRBV5-1|-|-|TRBJ1-2
TGCGCCAGCAGCGAGAGCGGGGGTCCCTTCTATGGCTACACCTTC
CASSESGGPFYGYTF
>TRBV19|once|-|TRBJ2-7
TGTGCCAGTAGTCCCCGATCTGGGGCCGGGCGATACGAGCAGTACTTC
CASSPRSGAGRYEQYF
>TRBV19|-|-|TRBJ1-2
TGTGCCAGTAGTACCGGACACGGAGGCTACACCTTC
CASSTGHGGYTF